The 25 T cell receptor beta chains below were found in one sample sequenced in a study of Graves' ophthalmopathy and Graves' hyperthyroidism. The sequenced template was RNA, covering the TCR beta CDR3 region. Second-round multiplex PCR followed a first-round RT-PCR using HTBI primers. One entry per CDR3 protein results from TCRdb running MiXCR on the multiplex PCR reads. The repertoire holds around 1,000,000 distinct CDR3 sequences, with about two fifths as singletons. The sequenced sample was peripheral blood or thyroid tissue (not recorded which). The receptor source for this set is an adult man with Graves' hyperthyroidism.

There are a few counts of this clonotype. This chain uses TRBV7-2 with TRBJ2-7; 10 bases are a match to TRBD1. CDR3 length: 16 residues. CDR1 SGHTA and CDR2 FQGNSA come from the germline V gene. Trimming cost V 5 bases and J 6 bases; bases outside gene matches: 13. DNA for the CDR3: TGTGCCAGCAGCCAAGGGCCGCGGGACAGGGGACCCGAGCAGTACTTC. Its translation is CASSQGPRDRGPEQYF.

Concerning this clonotype: This CDR3 fails to terminate in the conserved phenylalanine or tryptophan, so it likely reflects a read error. The chain links TRBV7-9 to TRBJ2-6; D perhaps matches TRBD1 (6 bases). Germline lookup yields CDR1 SEHNR and CDR2 FQNEAQ (reference sequence). The CDR3 has 15 residues. The V gene lost 6 bases and the J gene lost 1 base, with 10 bases spanning the gap. CDR3 region: CASSYRVSGANVLTL. As DNA, the CDR3 is TGTGCCAGCAGTTACAGGGTTTCTGGGGCCAACGTCCTGACTCTC.

The V gene is TRBV7-8, the J gene TRBJ1-5; tentative D call: TRBD1 (6 bases). V was cut by 7 bases and J by 7 bases, with 14 bases left in between. The CDR3 spans 13 residues. Per the germline V gene, CDR1 is SGHVS and CDR2 is FQNEAQ. The CDR3 reads CASNRAGGQPQHF. The CDR3 DNA sequence: TGTGCCAGCAACCGAGCGGGGGGCCAGCCCCAGCATTTT.

This chain links TRBV12-3 or TRBV12-4 with TRBJ2-2; 9 bases map to TRBD1. The ends lost 6 bases at V and 4 bases at J; junction bases unmatched: 6. The CDR3 is 15 residues long. The CDR3 DNA sequence: TGTGCCAGCAGGGAACAGGGGGCTGGCACCGGGGAGCTGTTTTTT. Protein sequence: CASREQGAGTGELFF.

The chain couples TRBV28 to TRBJ2-7, with 9 bases aligning to TRBD1. The junction had 7 bases not matched to a gene; V was cut back by 5 bases and J by 5 bases. The germline V gene has CDR1 MDHEN and CDR2 SYDVKM. CDR3 length equals 14 residues. CDR3 sequence: CASSLGQGPDEQYF. The CDR3 region has the DNA TGTGCCAGCAGTCTAGGACAGGGGCCGGACGAGCAGTACTTC.

The CDR3 sequence: CSATDRGRAEAFF. The CDR3 bases are TGCAGTGCCACGGACAGGGGAAGGGCTGAAGCTTTCTTT. V gene TRBV20-1 combines with J gene TRBJ1-1, with 9 nucleotides matching TRBD1. The CDR3 runs to 13 residues. J was trimmed by 6 bases and V by 6 bases; bases with no gene match: 8. Germline V lookup: CDR1 DFQATT, CDR2 SNEGSKA (reference sequence).

The V call is TRBV28, the J call TRBJ1-4; tentatively, D is TRBD1 (5 bases). Germline CDR1 reads MDHEN; CDR2 reads SYDVKM. This CDR3 comprises 16 residues. The germline V and J ends were trimmed by 3 bases and 1 base, with 12 bases remaining between them. CDR3: CASSFGGFGTNEKLFF. CDR3 in DNA: TGTGCCAGCAGTTTTGGGGGGTTCGGAACTAATGAAAAACTGTTTTTT.

The chain is built from TRBV19 and TRBJ1-2; 9 bases agree with TRBD1. The CDR3 length is 13 residues. V lost 1 base and J lost 8; bases outside the gene matches: 2. Germline loops: CDR1 LNHDA, CDR2 SQIVND (reference sequence). The CDR3 coding sequence is TGTGCCAGTAGTATAGGGACAGGGGCAGGCTACACCTTC. Its protein product is CASSIGTGAGYTF.

For this clonotype: This sequence may be a read error, since a much larger clone differs from it by one base. A read error is likely, as this CDR3 ends without the conserved phenylalanine or tryptophan. The rearrangement links TRBV9 to TRBJ1-1; D is perhaps TRBD1 (5 bases). Germline assignment: CDR1 SGDLS and CDR2 YYNGEE. V gave up 0 bases and J gave up 4 bases, with 10 bases separating them. The CDR3 has 14 amino acids. In DNA form, the CDR3 reads TGTGCCAGCAGCGTAGGGGGGAGGAGCACTGAAGCTTTCCTT. Translating gives CASSVGGRSTEAFL.

This clonotype was recorded once. The chain employs TRBV29-1 and TRBJ2-7; 10 bases line up with TRBD2. Germline V gene sequence: CDR1 SQVTM, CDR2 ANQGSEA. The CDR3 is 13 residues long. CDR3 amino acids: CSASGRLSYEQYF. CDR3 coding DNA: TGCAGTGCTAGCGGGAGACTCTCCTACGAGCAGTACTTC.

In this sample, this clonotype turned up a few times. The CDR3 DNA follows: TGTGCCAGCAACAAGGGCAATGAGCAGTTCTTC. It yields the protein CASNKGNEQFF. V gene TRBV7-9 combines with J gene TRBJ2-1; D uncertain. Germline V gene data show CDR1 as SEHNR and CDR2 as FQNEAQ (reference sequence). The CDR3 is made up of 11 amino acids. Trimming pared 7 bases from V and 6 bases from J, leaving 7 bases between.

The chain combines TRBV29-1 with TRBJ2-5; D may correspond to TRBD1 or TRBD2 (6 bases each). The CDR3 has 11 residues. CDR1 and CDR2 from the germline V gene are SQVTM and ANQGSEA. V lost 7 bases to trimming and J lost 3 bases, with 9 bases between them. The DNA of the CDR3 is TGCAGCGGGGGGGCCGAAGAGACCCAGTACTTC. It specifies CSGGAEETQYF.

The chain links TRBV9 to TRBJ2-2, with unresolved D. V was shortened by 3 bases and J by 6 bases, with 18 bases between the two germline ends. Germline V gene data show CDR1 as SGDLS and CDR2 as YYNGEE. This CDR3 is 16 amino acids long. The CDR3 is CASSAYLSSGPGELFF. CDR3 in DNA: TGTGCCAGCAGCGCCTACCTAAGCAGTGGCCCCGGGGAGCTGTTTTTT.

This clonotype was observed at least ten times. The rearrangement links TRBV20-1 to TRBJ1-2, with 7 bases matching TRBD1. This CDR3 spans 14 amino acids. The germline CDR1 and CDR2 sequences are DFQATT and SNEGSKA (reference sequence). V dropped 6 bases and J dropped 1; count of bases not matched to a gene: 8. CDR3 amino acids: CSAKLWDSNYGYTF. The DNA for the CDR3 is TGCAGTGCCAAGCTATGGGACAGTAACTATGGCTACACCTTC.

The table lists this clonotype with a few counts. The V call is TRBV7-2, the J call TRBJ1-2; 7 bases match TRBD1. The junction had 5 bases not matched to a gene; V was cut back by 1 base and J by 6 bases. The length of the CDR3 is 14 residues. Germline loops: CDR1 SGHTA, CDR2 FQGNSA. Here the CDR3 DNA reads TGTGCCAGCAGCTTAGGTAGAGGGGGCAATGGCTACACCTTC. Protein sequence: CASSLGRGGNGYTF.

This clonotype was found a few times. This rearrangement joins TRBV7-2 to TRBJ2-5; D may be TRBD1 (6 bases). V gave up 5 bases and J gave up 5 bases, with 21 bases separating them. Looked up from germline, CDR1 is SGHTA and CDR2 is FQGNSA. The CDR3 length is 16 residues. DNA of the CDR3: TGTGCCAGCAGCACAGGGTTGGCAGGGATCCACGAGACCCAGTACTTC. It codes for CASSTGLAGIHETQYF.

This clonotype was observed many times. The rearrangement joins TRBV5-1 to TRBJ2-7, with D tentatively TRBD1 (5 bases). CDR3 size: 13 residues. In germline, CDR1 is SGHRS, CDR2 YFSETQ. Trimming pared 4 bases from V and 2 bases from J, leaving 10 bases between. CDR3 in amino acids: CASSGLQAYEQYF. CDR3 DNA sequence: TGCGCCAGCAGCGGATTACAGGCCTACGAGCAGTACTTC.

Comments on this clonotype: Just one base apart from a much larger clone, this may be a read error. In nucleotides, the CDR3 is TGTGCCAGAAGCTTAGATTTTAGCGGGGGGACCTACGAGCAGTACTTC. Protein product: CARSLDFSGGTYEQYF. The chain recombines TRBV7-2 with TRBJ2-7, with TRBD2 identical over 10 bases. The CDR3 is 16 amino acids. Germline V gene sequence: CDR1 SGHTA, CDR2 FQGNSA.

DNA for the CDR3: TGTGCCAGCAGTGACCTGGACGGTGCAACTAATGAAAAACTGTTTTTT. Its protein product is CASSDLDGATNEKLFF. V gene TRBV6-5 combines with J gene TRBJ1-4; D remains unclear. V lost 5 bases to trimming and J lost 0 bases, with 13 bases between them. The CDR3 is made up of 16 amino acids. The V gene's germline CDR1 is MNHEY and CDR2 SVGAGI.

Concerning this clonotype: This may be a read error, as it is one base from a much larger clone. Likely a read error: the CDR3 ends without its conserved phenylalanine or tryptophan. The chain has TRBV5-6 and TRBJ2-7; a weak D match, TRBD1 (5 bases). The CDR3 sequence is 13 residues long. Germline V gene lookup returns CDR1 SGHDT and CDR2 YYEEEE. The V end was cut by 5 bases, the J end by 6 bases, with 15 bases between. The CDR3 here is CASRRQGWFEQYL. The CDR3 nucleotides read TGTGCCAGCAGGCGGCAGGGATGGTTCGAGCAGTACCTC.

The chain couples TRBV20-1 to TRBJ1-2; D gene ambiguous. The CDR3 is 10 residues long. V lost 3 bases and J 8 bases, leaving 7 bases between the germline ends. Germline V gives CDR1 DFQATT, CDR2 SNEGSKA (reference sequence). The chain's CDR3 is CSARTRGYTF. In DNA form, the CDR3 reads TGCAGTGCTAGGACTAGAGGCTACACCTTC.

The chain links TRBV7-2 to TRBJ2-2, with 8 nucleotides matching TRBD2. Germline assignment: CDR1 SGHTA and CDR2 FQGNSA. The CDR3 spans 14 residues. Trimming removed 5 bases from V and 6 bases from J; junction bases left unmatched: 5. The CDR3 DNA is TGTGCCAGCAGCATGACTAGCGCGGCCGGGGAGCTGTTTTTT. It yields the protein CASSMTSAAGELFF.

The rearrangement uses TRBV9 and TRBJ2-7; maybe TRBD2 (6 bases). The CDR3 consists of 18 residues. Germline V CDR1 and CDR2: SGDLS, YYNGEE. The V end lost 5 bases, the J end lost 0 bases, and 24 bases lay between the germline ends. The CDR3 bases are TGTGCCAGCAGTTACTCCCGGAGGGCCAAGCGCCTCTCCTACGAGCAGTACTTC. Amino acids: CASSYSRRAKRLSYEQYF.

This clonotype came up many times. The chain recombines TRBV12-3 or TRBV12-4 with TRBJ1-6; no clear D. This CDR3 spans 14 amino acids. Trimming cost V 3 bases and J 4 bases, with 7 bases left between them. This CDR3 reads CASSFAGYNSPLHF. The DNA for the CDR3 is TGTGCCAGCAGTTTTGCGGGGTATAATTCACCCCTCCACTTT.

The rearrangement uses TRBV29-1 and TRBJ2-7; 8 nucleotides agree with TRBD1. The CDR3 extends over 14 amino acids. Germline V gives CDR1 SQVTM, CDR2 ANQGSEA. After removal of 4 bases from V and 1 base from J, the junction contained 6 bases not matched to a gene. CDR3 loop: CSVAGGFGSYEQYF. For the CDR3, the DNA is TGCAGCGTTGCAGGGGGCTTCGGGTCCTACGAGCAGTACTTC.